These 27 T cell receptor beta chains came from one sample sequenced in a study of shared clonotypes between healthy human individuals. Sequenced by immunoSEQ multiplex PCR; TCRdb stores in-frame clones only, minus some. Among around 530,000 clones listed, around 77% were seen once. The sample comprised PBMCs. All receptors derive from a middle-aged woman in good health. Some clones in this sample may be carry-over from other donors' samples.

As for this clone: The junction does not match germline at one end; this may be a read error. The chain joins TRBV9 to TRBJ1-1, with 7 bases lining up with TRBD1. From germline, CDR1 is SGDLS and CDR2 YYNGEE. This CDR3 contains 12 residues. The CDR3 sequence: CASSVSGQDPDF. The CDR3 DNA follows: TGTGCCAGCAGCGTTTCAGGACAGGACCCTGACTTT.

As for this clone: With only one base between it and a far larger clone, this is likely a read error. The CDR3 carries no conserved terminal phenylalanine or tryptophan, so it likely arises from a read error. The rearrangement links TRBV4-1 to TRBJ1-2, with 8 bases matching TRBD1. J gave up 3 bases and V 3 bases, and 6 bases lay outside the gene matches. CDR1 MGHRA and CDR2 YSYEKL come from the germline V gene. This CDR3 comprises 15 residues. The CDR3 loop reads CASSQPGQADYGYTL. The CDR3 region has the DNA TGCGCCAGCAGCCAGCCGGGACAGGCAGACTATGGCTACACCCTC.

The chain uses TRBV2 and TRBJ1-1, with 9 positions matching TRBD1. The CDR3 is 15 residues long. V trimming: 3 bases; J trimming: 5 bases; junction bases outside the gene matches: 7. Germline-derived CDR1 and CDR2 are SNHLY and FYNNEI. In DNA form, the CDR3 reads TGTGCCAGCAGTGAGTGGGGACAGGGAAATACTGAAGCTTTCTTT. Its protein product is CASSEWGQGNTEAFF. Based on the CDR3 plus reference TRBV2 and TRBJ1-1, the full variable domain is EPEVTQTPSHQVTQMGQEVILRCVPISNHLYFYWYRQILGQKVEFLVSFYNNEISEKSEIFDDQFSVERPDGSNFTLKIRSTKLEDSAMYFCASSEWGQGNTEAFFGQGTRLTVV.

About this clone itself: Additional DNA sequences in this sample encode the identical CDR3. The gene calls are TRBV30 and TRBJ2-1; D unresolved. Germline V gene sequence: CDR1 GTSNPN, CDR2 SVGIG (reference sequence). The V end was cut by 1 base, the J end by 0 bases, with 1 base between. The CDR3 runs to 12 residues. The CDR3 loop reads CAWSGSYNEQFF. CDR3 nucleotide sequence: TGTGCCTGGAGTGGCTCCTACAATGAGCAGTTCTTC.

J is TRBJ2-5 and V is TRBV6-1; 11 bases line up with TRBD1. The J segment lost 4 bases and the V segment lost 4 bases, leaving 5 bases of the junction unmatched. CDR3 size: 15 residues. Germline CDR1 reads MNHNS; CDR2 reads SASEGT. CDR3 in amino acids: CASSGDRGFGETQYF. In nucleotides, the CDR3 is TGTGCCAGCAGTGGGGACAGGGGGTTCGGAGAGACCCAGTACTTC.

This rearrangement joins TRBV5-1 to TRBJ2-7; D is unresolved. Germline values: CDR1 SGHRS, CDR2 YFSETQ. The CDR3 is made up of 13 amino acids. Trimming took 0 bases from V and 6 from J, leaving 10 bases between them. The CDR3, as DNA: TGCGCCAGCAGCTTGGCGGGTCACACCGAGCAGTACTTC. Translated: CASSLAGHTEQYF.

The CDR3 here is CASSLPSVGTGELFF. CDR3 sequence (DNA): TGTGCCAGCAGCCTACCTAGTGTGGGCACCGGGGAGCTGTTTTTT. V is TRBV5-4 and J is TRBJ2-2; D ambiguous. CDR1 and CDR2 (germline): SGHNT, YYREEE (reference sequence). V lost 4 bases to trimming and J lost 4 bases, with 14 bases between them. The CDR3 runs to 15 residues. Full variable domain (missing parts from reference TRBV5-4 and TRBJ2-2): ETGVTQSPTHLIKTRGQQVTLRCSSQSGHNTVSWYQQALGQGPQFIFQYYREEENGRGNFPPRFSGLQFPNYSSELNVNALELDDSALYLCASSLPSVGTGELFFGEGSRLTVL.

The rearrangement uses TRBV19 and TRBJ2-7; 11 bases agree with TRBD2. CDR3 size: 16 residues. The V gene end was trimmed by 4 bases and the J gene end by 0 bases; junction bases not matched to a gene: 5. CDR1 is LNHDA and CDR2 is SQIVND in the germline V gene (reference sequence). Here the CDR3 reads CASSTYSGRVSYEQYF. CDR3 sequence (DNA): TGTGCCAGTAGTACTTATAGCGGGAGGGTCTCCTACGAGCAGTACTTC.

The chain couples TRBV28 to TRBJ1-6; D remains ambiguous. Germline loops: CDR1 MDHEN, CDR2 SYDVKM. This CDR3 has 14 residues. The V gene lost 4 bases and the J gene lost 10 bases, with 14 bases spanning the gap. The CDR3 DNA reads TGTGCCAGCAGTTCGGCCGGTGGGAGCTCACCCCTCCACTTT. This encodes CASSSAGGSSPLHF.

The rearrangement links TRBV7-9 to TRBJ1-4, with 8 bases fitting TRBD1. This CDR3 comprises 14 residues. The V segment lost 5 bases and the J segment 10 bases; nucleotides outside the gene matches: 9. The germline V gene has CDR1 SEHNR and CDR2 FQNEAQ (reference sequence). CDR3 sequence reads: CASSLGQGGRKLFF. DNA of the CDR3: TGTGCCAGCAGCCTCGGACAGGGTGGGCGAAAACTGTTTTTT.

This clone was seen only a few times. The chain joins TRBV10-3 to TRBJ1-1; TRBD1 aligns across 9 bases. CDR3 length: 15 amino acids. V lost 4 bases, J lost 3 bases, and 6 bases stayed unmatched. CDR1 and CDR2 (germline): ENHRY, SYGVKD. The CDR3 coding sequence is TGTGCCATCAGTGGTTCCCGGGACAGGGACACTGAAGCTTTCTTT. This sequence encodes CAISGSRDRDTEAFF.

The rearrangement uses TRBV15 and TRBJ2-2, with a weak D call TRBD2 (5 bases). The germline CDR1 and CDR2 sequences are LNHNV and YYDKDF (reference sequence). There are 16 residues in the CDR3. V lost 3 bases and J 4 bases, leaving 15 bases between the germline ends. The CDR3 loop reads CATSRSPFAGTGELFF. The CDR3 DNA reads TGTGCCACCAGCAGGAGCCCGTTTGCGGGCACCGGGGAGCTGTTTTTT.

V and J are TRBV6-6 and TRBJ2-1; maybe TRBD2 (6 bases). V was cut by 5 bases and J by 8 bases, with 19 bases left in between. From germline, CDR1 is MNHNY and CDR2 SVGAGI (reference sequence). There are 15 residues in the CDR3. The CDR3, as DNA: TGTGCCAGCAGTGACGGACTCCCGGGAGTCGATGAGCAGTTCTTC. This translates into CASSDGLPGVDEQFF.

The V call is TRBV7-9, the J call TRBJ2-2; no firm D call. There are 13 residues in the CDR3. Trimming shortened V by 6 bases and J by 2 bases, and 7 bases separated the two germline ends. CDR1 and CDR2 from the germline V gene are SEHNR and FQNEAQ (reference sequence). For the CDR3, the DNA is TGTGCCAGCAGACCATTAAACACCGGGGAGCTGTTTTTT. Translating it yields CASRPLNTGELFF.

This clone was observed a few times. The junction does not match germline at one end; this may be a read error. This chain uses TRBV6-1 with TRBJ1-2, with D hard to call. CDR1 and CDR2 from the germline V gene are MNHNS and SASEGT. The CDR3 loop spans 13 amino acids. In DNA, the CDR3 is TGTGCCAGCAGTGAATCACGGAACTATGGCTACACATTC. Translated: CASSESRNYGYTF.

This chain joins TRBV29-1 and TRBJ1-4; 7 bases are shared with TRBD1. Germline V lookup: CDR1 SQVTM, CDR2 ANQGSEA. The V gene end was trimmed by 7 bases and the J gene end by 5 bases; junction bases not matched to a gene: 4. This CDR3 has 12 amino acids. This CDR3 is CSAGQKNEKLFF. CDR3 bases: TGCAGCGCGGGACAGAAAAATGAAAAACTGTTTTTT. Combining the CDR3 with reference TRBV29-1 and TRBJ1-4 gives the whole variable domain SAVISQKPSRDICQRGTSLTIQCQVDSQVTMMFWYRQQPGQSLTLIATANQGSEATYESGFVIDKFPISRPNLTFSTLTVSNMSPEDSSIYLCSAGQKNEKLFFGSGTQLSVL.

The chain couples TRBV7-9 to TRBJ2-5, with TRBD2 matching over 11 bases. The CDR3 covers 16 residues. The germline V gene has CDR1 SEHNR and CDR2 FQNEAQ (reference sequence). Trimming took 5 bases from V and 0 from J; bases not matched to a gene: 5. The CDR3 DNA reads TGTGCCAGCAGCAATCCGGGACTAGCGGACCAAGAGACCCAGTACTTC. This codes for CASSNPGLADQETQYF.

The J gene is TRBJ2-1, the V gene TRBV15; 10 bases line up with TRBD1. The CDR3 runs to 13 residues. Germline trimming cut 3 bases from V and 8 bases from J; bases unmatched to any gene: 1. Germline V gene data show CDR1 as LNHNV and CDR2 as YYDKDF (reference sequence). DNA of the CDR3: TGTGCCACCAGCAGGGGGACAGGGGATGAGCAGTTCTTC. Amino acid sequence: CATSRGTGDEQFF.

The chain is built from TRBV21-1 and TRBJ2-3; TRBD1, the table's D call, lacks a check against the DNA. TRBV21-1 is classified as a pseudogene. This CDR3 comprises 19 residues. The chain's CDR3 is CASSKALLFVQGRLGTQYF. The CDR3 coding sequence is TGTGCCAGCAGCAAAGCGCTTTTATTTGTTCAGGGAAGGCTTGGTACGCAGTATTTT.

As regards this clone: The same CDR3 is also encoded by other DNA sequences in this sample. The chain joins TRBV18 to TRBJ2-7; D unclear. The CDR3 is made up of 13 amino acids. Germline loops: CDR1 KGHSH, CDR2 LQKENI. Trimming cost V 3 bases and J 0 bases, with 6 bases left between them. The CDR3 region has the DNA TGTGCCAGCTCACCGCCTAGCTCCTACGAGCAGTACTTC. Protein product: CASSPPSSYEQYF.

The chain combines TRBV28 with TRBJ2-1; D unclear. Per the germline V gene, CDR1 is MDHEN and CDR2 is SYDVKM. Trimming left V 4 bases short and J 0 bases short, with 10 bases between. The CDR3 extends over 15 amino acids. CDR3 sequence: CASSSPPLSYNEQFF. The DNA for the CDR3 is TGTGCCAGCAGTTCCCCTCCCCTCTCCTACAATGAGCAGTTCTTC.

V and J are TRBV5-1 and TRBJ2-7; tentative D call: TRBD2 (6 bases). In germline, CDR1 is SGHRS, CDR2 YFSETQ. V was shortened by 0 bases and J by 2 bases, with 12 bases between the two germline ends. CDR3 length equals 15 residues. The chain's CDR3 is CASSLDGGTPYEQYF. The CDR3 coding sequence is TGCGCCAGCAGCTTGGACGGCGGGACTCCCTACGAGCAGTACTTC.

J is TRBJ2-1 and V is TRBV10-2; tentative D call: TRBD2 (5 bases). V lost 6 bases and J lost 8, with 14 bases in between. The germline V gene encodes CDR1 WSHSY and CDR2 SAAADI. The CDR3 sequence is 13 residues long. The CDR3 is CASRENGLYEQFF. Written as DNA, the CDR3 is TGCGCCAGCAGGGAGAATGGACTCTATGAGCAGTTCTTC.

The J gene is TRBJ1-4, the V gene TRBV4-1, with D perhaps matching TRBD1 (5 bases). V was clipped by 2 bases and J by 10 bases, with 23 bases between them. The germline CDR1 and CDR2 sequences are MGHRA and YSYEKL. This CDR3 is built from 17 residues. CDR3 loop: CASSQPLGTAEDGKLFF. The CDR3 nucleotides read TGCGCCAGCAGCCAACCCCTCGGGACCGCCGAGGACGGAAAACTGTTTTTT.

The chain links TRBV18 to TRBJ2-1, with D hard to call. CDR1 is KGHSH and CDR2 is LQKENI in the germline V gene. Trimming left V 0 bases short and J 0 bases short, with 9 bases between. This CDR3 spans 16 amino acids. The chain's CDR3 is CASSPPGFSSYNEQFF. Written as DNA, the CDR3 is TGTGCCAGCTCACCACCGGGCTTCAGCTCCTACAATGAGCAGTTCTTC.

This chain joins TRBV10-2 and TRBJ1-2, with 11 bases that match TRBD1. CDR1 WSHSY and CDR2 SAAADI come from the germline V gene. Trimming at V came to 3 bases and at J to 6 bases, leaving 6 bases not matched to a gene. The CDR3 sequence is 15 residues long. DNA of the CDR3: TGCGCCAGCAGTGATCGGGACAGGGGGAAGGATGGCTACACCTTC. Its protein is CASSDRDRGKDGYTF.

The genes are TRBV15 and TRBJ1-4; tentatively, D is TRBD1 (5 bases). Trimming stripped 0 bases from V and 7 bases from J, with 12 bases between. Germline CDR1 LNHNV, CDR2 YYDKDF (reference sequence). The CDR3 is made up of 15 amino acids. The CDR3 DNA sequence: TGTGCCACCAGCAGAGATCAGGGAGTTGGTGAAAAACTGTTTTTT. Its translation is CATSRDQGVGEKLFF.